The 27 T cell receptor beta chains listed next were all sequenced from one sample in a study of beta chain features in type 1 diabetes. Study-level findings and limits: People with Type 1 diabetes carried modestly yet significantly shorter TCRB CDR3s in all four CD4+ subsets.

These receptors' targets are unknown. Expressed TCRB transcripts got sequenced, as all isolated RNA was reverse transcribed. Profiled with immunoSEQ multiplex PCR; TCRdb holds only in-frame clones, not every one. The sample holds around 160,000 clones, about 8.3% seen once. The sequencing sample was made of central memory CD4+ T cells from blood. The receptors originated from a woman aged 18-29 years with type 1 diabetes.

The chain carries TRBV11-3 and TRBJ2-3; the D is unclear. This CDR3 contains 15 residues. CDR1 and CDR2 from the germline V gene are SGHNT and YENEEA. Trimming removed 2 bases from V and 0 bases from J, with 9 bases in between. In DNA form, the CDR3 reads TGTGCCAGCAGCTTATCAGGCCCTAGCACAGATACGCAGTATTTT. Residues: CASSLSGPSTDTQYF. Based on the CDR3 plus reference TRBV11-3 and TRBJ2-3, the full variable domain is EAGVVQSPRYKIIEKKQPVAFWCNPISGHNTLYWYLQNLGQGPELLIRYENEEAVDDSQLPKDRFSAERLKGVDSTLKIQPAELGDSAVYLCASSLSGPSTDTQYFGPGTRLTVL.

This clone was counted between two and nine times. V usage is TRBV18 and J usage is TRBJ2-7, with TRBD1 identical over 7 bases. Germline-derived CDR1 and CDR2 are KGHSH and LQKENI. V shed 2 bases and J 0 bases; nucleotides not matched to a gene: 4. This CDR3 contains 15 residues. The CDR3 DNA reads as TGTGCCAGCTCACCAAGGGGGACAGTCTCCTACGAGCAGTACTTC. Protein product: CASSPRGTVSYEQYF. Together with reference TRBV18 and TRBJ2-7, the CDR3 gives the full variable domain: NAGVMQNPRHLVRRRGQEARLRCSPMKGHSHVYWYRQLPEEGLKFMVYLQKENIIDESGMPKERFSAEFPKEGPSILRIQQVVRGDSAAYFCASSPRGTVSYEQYFGPGTRLTVT.

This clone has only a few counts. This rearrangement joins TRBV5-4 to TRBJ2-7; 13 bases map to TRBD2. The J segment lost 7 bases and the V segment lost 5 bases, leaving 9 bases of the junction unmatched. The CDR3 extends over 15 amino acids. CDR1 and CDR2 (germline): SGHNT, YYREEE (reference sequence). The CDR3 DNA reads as TGTGCCAGCAGTTCTGGACTAGCGGGAGCCTGGGAGCAGTACTTC. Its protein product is CASSSGLAGAWEQYF.

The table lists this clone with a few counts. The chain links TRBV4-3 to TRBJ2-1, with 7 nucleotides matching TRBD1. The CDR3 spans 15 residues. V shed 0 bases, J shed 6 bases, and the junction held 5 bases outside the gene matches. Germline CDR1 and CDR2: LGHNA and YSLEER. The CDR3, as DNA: TGCGCCAGCAGCCAAGAGACAGGGCTTCCCAATGAGCAGTTCTTC. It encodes CASSQETGLPNEQFF.

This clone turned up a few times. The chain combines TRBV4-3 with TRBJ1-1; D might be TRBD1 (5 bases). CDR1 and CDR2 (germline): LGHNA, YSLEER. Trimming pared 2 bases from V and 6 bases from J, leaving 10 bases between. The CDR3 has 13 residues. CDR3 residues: CASSQQGDPEAFF. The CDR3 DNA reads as TGCGCCAGCAGCCAACAGGGCGATCCTGAAGCTTTCTTT.

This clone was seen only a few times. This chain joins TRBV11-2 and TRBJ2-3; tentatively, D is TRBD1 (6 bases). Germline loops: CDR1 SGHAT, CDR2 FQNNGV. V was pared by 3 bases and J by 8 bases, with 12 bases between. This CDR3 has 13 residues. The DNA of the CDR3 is TGTGCCAGCAGCTTCCCTGGGGGCGGTACGCAGTATTTT. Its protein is CASSFPGGGTQYF.

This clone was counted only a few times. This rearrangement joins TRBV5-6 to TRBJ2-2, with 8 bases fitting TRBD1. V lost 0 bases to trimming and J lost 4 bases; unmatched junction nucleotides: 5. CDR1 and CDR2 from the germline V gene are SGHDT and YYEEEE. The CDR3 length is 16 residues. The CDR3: CASSLVSTGGTGELFF. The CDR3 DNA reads TGTGCCAGCAGCTTGGTTAGCACAGGGGGCACCGGGGAGCTGTTTTTT. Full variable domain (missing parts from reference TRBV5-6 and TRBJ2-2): DAGVTQSPTHLIKTRGQQVTLRCSPKSGHDTVSWYQQALGQGPQFIFQYYEEEERQRGNFPDRFSGHQFPNYSSELNVNALLLGDSALYLCASSLVSTGGTGELFFGEGSRLTVL.

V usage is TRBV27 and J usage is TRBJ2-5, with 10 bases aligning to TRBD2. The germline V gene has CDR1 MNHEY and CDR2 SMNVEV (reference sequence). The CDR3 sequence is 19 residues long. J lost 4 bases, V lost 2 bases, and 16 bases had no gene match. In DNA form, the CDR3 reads TGTGCCAGCAGTTTAATGAAGGCTAGCGGGAGCCATTACAGAGAGACCCAGTACTTC. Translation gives CASSLMKASGSHYRETQYF.

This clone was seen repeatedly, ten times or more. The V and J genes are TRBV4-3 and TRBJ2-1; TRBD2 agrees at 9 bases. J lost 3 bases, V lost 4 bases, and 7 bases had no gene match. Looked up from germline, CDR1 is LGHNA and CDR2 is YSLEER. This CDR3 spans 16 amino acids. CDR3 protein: CASSPVAGEGYNEQFF. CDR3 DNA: TGCGCCAGCAGCCCCGTAGCGGGGGAGGGCTACAATGAGCAGTTCTTC.

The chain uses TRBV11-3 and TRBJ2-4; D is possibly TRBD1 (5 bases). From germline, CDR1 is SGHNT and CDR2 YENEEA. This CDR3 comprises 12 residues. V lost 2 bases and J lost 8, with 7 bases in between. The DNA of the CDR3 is TGTGCCAGCAGCTTAAAAGGGGACATTCAGTACTTC. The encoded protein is CASSLKGDIQYF.

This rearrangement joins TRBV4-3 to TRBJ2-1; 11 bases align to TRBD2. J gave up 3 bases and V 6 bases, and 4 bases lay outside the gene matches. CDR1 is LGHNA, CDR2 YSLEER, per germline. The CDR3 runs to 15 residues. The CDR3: CASSSLAGDYNEQFF. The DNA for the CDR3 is TGCGCCAGCAGTTCACTAGCGGGGGACTACAATGAGCAGTTCTTC.

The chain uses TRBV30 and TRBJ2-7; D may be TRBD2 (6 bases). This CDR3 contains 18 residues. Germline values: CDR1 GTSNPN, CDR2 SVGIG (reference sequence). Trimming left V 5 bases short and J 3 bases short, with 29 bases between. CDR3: CAWADTIKDYLSNYEQYF. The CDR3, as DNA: TGTGCCTGGGCGGATACAATAAAGGACTACTTATCGAACTACGAGCAGTACTTC.

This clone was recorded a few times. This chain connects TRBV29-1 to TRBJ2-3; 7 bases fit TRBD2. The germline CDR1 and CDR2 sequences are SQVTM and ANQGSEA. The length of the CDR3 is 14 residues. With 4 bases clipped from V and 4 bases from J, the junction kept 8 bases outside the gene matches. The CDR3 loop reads CSVVWGGSADTQYF. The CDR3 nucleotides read TGCAGCGTTGTCTGGGGAGGGTCGGCAGATACGCAGTATTTT.

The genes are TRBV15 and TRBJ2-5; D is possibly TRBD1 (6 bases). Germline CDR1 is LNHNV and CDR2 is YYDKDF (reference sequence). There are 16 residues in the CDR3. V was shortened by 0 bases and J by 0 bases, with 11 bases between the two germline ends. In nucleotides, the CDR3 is TGTGCCACCAGCAGAGATTATGGACAGAACCAAGAGACCCAGTACTTC. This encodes CATSRDYGQNQETQYF.

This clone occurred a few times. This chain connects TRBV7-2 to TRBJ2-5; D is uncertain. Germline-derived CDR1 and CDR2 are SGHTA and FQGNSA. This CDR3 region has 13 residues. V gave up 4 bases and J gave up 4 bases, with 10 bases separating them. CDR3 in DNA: TGTGCCAGCAGCTCCTCCCCGGGAGAGACCCAGTACTTC. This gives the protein CASSSSPGETQYF.

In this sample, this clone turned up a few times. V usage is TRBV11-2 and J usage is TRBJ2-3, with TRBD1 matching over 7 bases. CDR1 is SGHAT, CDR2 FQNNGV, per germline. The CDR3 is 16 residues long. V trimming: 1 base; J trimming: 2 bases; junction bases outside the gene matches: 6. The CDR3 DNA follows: TGTGCCAGCAGCTTAGGGATCGACAGGGCCACAGATACGCAGTATTTT. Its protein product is CASSLGIDRATDTQYF.

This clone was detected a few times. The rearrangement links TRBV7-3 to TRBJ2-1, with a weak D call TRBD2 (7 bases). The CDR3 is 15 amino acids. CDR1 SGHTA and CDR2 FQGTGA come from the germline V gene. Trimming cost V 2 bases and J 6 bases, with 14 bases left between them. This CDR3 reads CASSLSRGPANEQFF. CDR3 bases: TGTGCCAGCAGCTTATCGCGGGGGCCGGCCAATGAGCAGTTCTTC.

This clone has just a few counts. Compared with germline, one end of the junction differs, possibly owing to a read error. The chain's CDR3 is CASSLGTSIGEQFF. The CDR3 DNA reads TGTGCTAGCAGCTTAGGGACTAGCATCGGGGAGCAGTTCTTC. This sequence joins TRBV7-7 and TRBJ2-1; TRBD2 aligns across 9 bases. The CDR3 has 14 residues. Germline loops: CDR1 SSHAT, CDR2 FNYEAQ (reference sequence).

This CDR3 reads CASSISGGVTDTQYF. CDR3 coding DNA: TGTGCCAGCTCCATAAGTGGGGGCGTCACGGATACGCAGTATTTT. The chain uses TRBV7-9 and TRBJ2-3; D may be TRBD1 (6 bases). This CDR3 has 15 amino acids. Germline loops: CDR1 SEHNR, CDR2 FQNEAQ (reference sequence). V was cut by 8 bases and J by 6 bases, with 21 bases left in between.

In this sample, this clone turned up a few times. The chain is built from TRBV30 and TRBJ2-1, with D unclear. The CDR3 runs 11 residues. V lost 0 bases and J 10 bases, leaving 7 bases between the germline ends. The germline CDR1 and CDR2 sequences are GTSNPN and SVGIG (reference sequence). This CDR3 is CAWSVQEEQFF. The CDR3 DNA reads TGTGCCTGGAGTGTGCAGGAAGAGCAGTTCTTC.

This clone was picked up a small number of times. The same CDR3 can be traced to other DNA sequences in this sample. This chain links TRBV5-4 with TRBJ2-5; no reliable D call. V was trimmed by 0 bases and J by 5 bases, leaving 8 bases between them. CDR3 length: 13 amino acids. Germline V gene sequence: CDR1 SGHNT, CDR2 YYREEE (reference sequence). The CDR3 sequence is CASSLALRETQYF. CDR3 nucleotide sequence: TGTGCCAGCAGCTTGGCCTTGCGGGAGACCCAGTACTTC.

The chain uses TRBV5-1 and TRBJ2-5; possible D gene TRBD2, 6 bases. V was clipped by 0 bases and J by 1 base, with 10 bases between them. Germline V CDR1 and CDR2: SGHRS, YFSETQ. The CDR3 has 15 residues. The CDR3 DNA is TGCGCCAGCAGCTTGGCCGGGACTTCCCAAGAGACCCAGTACTTC. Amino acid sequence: CASSLAGTSQETQYF.

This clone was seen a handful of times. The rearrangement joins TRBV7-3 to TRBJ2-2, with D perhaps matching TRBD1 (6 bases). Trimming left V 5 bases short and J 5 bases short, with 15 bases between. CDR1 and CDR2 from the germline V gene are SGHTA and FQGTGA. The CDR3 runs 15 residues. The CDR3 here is CASSRQGLSTGELFF. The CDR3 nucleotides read TGTGCCAGCAGCCGTCAGGGGCTGAGTACCGGGGAGCTGTTTTTT.

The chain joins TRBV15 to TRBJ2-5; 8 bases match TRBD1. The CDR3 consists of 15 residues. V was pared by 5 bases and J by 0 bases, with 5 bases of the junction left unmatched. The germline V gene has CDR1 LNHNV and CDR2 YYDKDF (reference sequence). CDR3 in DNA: TGTGCCACCAGCCTTGGACAGGGAAACCAAGAGACCCAGTACTTC. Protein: CATSLGQGNQETQYF.

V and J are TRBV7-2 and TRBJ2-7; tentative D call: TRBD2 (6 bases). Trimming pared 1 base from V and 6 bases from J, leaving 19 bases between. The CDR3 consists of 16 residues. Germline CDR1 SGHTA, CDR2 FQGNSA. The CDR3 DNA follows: TGTGCCAGCAGCTTAGGGGGGAGCGGAGGGTTCGGCGAGCAGTACTTC. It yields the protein CASSLGGSGGFGEQYF. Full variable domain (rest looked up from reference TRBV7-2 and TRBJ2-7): GAGVSQSPSNKVTEKGKDVELRCDPISGHTALYWYRQSLGQGLEFLIYFQGNSAPDKSGLPSDRFSAERTGGSVSTLTIQRTQQEDSAVYLCASSLGGSGGFGEQYFGPGTRLTVT.

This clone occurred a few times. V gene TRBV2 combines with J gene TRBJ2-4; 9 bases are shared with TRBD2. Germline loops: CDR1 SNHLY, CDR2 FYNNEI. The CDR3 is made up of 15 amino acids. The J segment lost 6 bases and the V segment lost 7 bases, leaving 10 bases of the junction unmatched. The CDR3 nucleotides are TGTGCCAGCACTAATAGCGGGAGCGGCCGAAACATTCAGTACTTC. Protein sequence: CASTNSGSGRNIQYF.

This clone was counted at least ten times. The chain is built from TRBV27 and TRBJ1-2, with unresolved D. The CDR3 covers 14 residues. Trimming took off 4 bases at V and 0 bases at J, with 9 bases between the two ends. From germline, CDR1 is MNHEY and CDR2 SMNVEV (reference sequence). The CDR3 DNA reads TGTGCCAGCAGTTATGGGAGAGCTAACTATGGCTACACCTTC. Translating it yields CASSYGRANYGYTF.